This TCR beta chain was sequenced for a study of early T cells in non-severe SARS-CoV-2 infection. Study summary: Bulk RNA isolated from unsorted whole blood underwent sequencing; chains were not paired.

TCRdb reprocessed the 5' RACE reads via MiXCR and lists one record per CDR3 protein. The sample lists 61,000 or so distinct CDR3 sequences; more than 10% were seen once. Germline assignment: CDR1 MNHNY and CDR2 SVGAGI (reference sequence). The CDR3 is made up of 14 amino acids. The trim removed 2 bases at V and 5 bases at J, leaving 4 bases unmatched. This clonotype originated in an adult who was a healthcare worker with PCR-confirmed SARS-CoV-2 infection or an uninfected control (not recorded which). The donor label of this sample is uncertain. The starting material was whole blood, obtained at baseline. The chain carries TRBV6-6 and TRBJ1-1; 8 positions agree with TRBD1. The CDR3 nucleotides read TGTGCCAGCAGTTACCCGGACAGGGAAACTGAAGCTTTCTTT. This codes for CASSYPDRETEAFF.